This T cell receptor (beta chain) was captured by sequencing in a study of T cell responses to AZD1222 COVID-19 vaccine. General observations from the study: Repertoire sampling happened only post peak T cell response.

In regard to this clone: What it binds is not known.

The assay was immunoSEQ multiplex PCR, and TCRdb's table has in-frame clones only and misses some. Here the sample spans about 150,000 clones, about 87% being singletons. Germline V gene lookup returns CDR1 SGHTA and CDR2 FQGNSA. Trimming shortened V by 3 bases and J by 9 bases, and 30 bases separated the two germline ends. The CDR3 sequence is 18 residues long. This TCR was sampled from an adult in good health. Sequencing used peripheral blood, obtained on day 0 of AZD1222 vaccination. This chain joins TRBV7-2 and TRBJ2-7; weak D call: TRBD2 (7 bases). The CDR3 bases are TGTGCCAGCAGCTTGGTACCCGATGATATAAGGGGGGGAAGCGGGCAGTACTTC. This gives the protein CASSLVPDDIRGGSGQYF.